Listed here is a single T cell receptor (beta chain). Its binding antigen is unknown. Base qualities were left out, and no much larger clone turns up one base away. Relative to germline, V is 5 bases shorter and J is 4 bases shorter, with 15 bases between their ends. The CDR3 covers 16 residues, taking in both the cysteine and the phenylalanine. Only the CDR3 DNA is retained, 48 bases long and in frame from the first base. As encoded in the germline V gene, CDR1 is SGHVS while CDR2 is FNYEAQ. The sample belongs to a study of blood T cell repertoires in COVID-19 (dated by TCRdb to the early 2020s). In terms of the full investigation: The collaborator samples originated in the United States, Italy and Spain and spanned the acute and convalescent phases of COVID-19. The prospective study material was composed of cDNA or gDNA derived from T cells, B-cell-depleted T cells, or PBMCs. The dataset comprised deeply sampled blood TCRbeta repertoires from subjects exposed to, actively infected with, or recovered from COVID-19. The repertoires were released in a freely available public database intended as a resource for research on the immune response to SARS-CoV-2. Samples were obtained from the ongoing ImmuneRACE study (first 160 participants) and from 1,000 to 1,500 subjects provided by 6 global collaborators. Nearly every sample came with metadata listing a de-identified subject ID, COVID-19 status, age in years and sex. Where available, HLA class I and class II types were taken from metadata supplied by the sample provider and were not determined by assay-based typing. What the authors observed across the whole study: Clinical and demographic metadata were provided uncurated, with the amount varying by source and participant.

The collaborating institutions used their own protocols to collect whole blood in K2EDTA tubes. For TCRbeta analysis, collaborator samples were shipped as frozen whole blood, as isolated PBMCs, or as DNA extracted from either sample type. TCRbeta CDR3 regions were amplified from genomic DNA by means of the immunoSEQ Assay, a bias-controlled multiplex PCR. In the original analysis: Nucleated cell counts per sample were estimated from amplification of reference gene primers within the assay. To quantify the absolute abundance of each unique TCRbeta CDR3 rearrangement, sequence reads were collapsed and filtered. For each sample, productive Simpson clonality was calculated as the square root of Simpson's diversity index across productive rearrangements. In its TCRdb copy, this immuneACCESS table keeps in-frame sequences only and misses some clones. Where compared with another copy, unresolved V genes explain less than half of these, and the others have no known cause. Clonal size and the V and J genes are those of that table, whereas D and trimming came from the DNA. Recorded for this sample are 170,000 or so clones; roughly 83% of them occurred a single time. Of the sample, approximately 14% falls within the top ten clones.

The V and J segments used are TRBV7-6 and TRBJ1-6, with no reliable assignment of the D segment. This sequence was found in a man between 18 and 35 years old with active or convalescent COVID-19. Sequencing input: peripheral blood. The DNA sequence reads TGTGCCAGCAGCCCCCGGGAGGTCCAATATAATTCACCCCTCCACTTT. Translated, it reads CASSPREVQYNSPLHF.